The 28 T cell receptor beta chains presented below share a single source sample, sequenced in a study of blood T cell repertoires in COVID-19. Clones were sequenced by immunoSEQ multiplex PCR, and TCRdb holds only the in-frame ones, with some missing. The sample has approximately 250,000 clones; approximately 89% are singletons. The sequenced sample consisted of peripheral blood. The receptors derive from a woman aged 55-75 years who had recovered from COVID-19.

This chain joins TRBV12-3 or TRBV12-4 and TRBJ1-2, with 7 bases lining up with TRBD1. With 1 base clipped from V and 8 bases from J, the junction kept 4 bases outside the gene matches. CDR3 size: 13 residues. The CDR3 DNA follows: TGTGCCAGCAGTTTAGAGGGGGCGGGAGGCTACACCTTC. Translated: CASSLEGAGGYTF.

The chain uses TRBV10-1 and TRBJ2-5; TRBD2 aligns across 15 bases. After removal of 8 bases from V and 7 bases from J, the junction contained 8 bases not matched to a gene. The CDR3 sequence is 15 residues long. Germline CDR1 and CDR2: WNHNN and SYGVQD (reference sequence). The CDR3 DNA follows: TGCGCCAGCCGGACTAGCGGGGGGGTACTTAGGACCCAGTACTTC. Encoded protein: CASRTSGGVLRTQYF.

V gene TRBV3-1 (or the pseudogene TRBV3-2) combines with J gene TRBJ2-1, with 10 bases matching TRBD2. The trim removed 8 bases at V and 15 bases at J, leaving 10 bases unmatched. Germline V gene sequence: CDR1 LGHDT, CDR2 YNNKEL (reference sequence). This CDR3 is 12 amino acids long. The CDR3: CASGPSGGRGFF. The CDR3 DNA reads as TGTGCCAGCGGGCCTAGCGGGGGCCGGGGGTTCTTC.

The J gene is TRBJ2-2, the V gene TRBV25-1; tentatively, D is TRBD2 (5 bases). V was pared by 8 bases and J by 0 bases, with 13 bases between. This CDR3 has 15 residues. The germline CDR1 and CDR2 sequences are MGHDK and SYGVNS. The CDR3 sequence is CASRRGNSNTGELFF. The DNA of the CDR3 is TGTGCCAGCCGAAGAGGGAATTCGAACACCGGGGAGCTGTTTTTT.

The chain combines TRBV15 with TRBJ1-2; 10 nucleotides line up with TRBD1. Germline CDR1 reads LNHNV; CDR2 reads YYDKDF (reference sequence). CDR3 length: 16 residues. Trimming at V came to 1 base and at J to 7 bases, leaving 9 bases not matched to a gene. The CDR3 sequence: CATSRALTGGEGGYTF. CDR3 sequence (DNA): TGTGCCACCAGCAGAGCCCTGACAGGGGGCGAGGGTGGCTACACCTTC.

The CDR3 DNA follows: TGTGCCAGCAGCCTGCGGGCGGTGGATGAAAAACTGTTTTTT. Translation gives CASSLRAVDEKLFF. The V call is TRBV11-2, the J call TRBJ1-4; D is uncertain. CDR3 size: 14 residues. Germline V gene data show CDR1 as SGHAT and CDR2 as FQNNGV. The V end was cut by 5 bases, the J end by 6 bases, with 13 bases between.

The gene calls are TRBV28 and TRBJ1-1; D possibly corresponds to TRBD1 (6 bases). Between the trimmed V and J ends, which lost 1 base and 0 bases, there was a span of 15 bases. Looked up from germline, CDR1 is MDHEN and CDR2 is SYDVKM. The CDR3 spans 17 residues. CDR3 coding DNA: TGTGCCAGCAGTTTATATCCTCCGGACAGCATGAACACTGAAGCTTTCTTT. Translation: CASSLYPPDSMNTEAFF.

The chain is built from TRBV9 and TRBJ2-7; 8 bases agree with TRBD1. Germline lookup yields CDR1 SGDLS and CDR2 YYNGEE. This CDR3 contains 13 residues. V dropped 4 bases and J dropped 6; count of bases not matched to a gene: 6. The CDR3 spells CASSPRTGREQYF. The CDR3, as DNA: TGTGCCAGCAGCCCCCGGACAGGGCGCGAGCAGTACTTC.

The genes are TRBV5-4 and TRBJ2-2; 8 bases agree with TRBD1. The CDR3 consists of 17 residues. In germline, CDR1 is SGHNT, CDR2 YYREEE (reference sequence). V was pared by 4 bases and J by 0 bases, with 8 bases of the junction left unmatched. The CDR3 region is CASSPGAGQANTGELFF. The DNA of the CDR3 is TGTGCCAGCAGCCCGGGGGCGGGACAGGCGAACACCGGGGAGCTGTTTTTT.

A word on this clone: A read error may account for a junction end that differs from germline. This sequence joins TRBV7-9 and TRBJ2-7; no reliable D call. This CDR3 comprises 13 residues. Germline V lookup: CDR1 SEHNR, CDR2 FQNEAQ (reference sequence). The CDR3 DNA sequence: TGTGCCGGCAGCACGGCGGCTAAGTACGAGCAGTACTTC. This translates into CAGSTAAKYEQYF.

For this clone: The sample carries other DNA sequences with the same CDR3. The rearrangement uses TRBV18 and TRBJ1-1; D is unresolved. The germline V gene encodes CDR1 KGHSH and CDR2 LQKENI. V shed 3 bases and J shed 5 bases, with 10 bases lying between them. The CDR3 extends over 13 amino acids. The CDR3 nucleotides read TGTGCCAGCTCACCTTCTGGCGGGACTGAAGCTTTCTTT. It codes for CASSPSGGTEAFF.

The genes are TRBV10-3 and TRBJ1-1; D remains ambiguous. V was trimmed by 5 bases and J by 0 bases, leaving 10 bases between them. CDR1 and CDR2 (germline): ENHRY, SYGVKD. CDR3 length: 14 amino acids. DNA of the CDR3: TGTGCCATCAGTACGGGAGGAATGAACACTGAAGCTTTCTTT. Protein: CAISTGGMNTEAFF.

This clone was observed many times. The CDR3 protein is CASSRRDRASYEQYF. The CDR3 DNA sequence: TGCGCCAGCAGTCGCCGGGACAGGGCTTCCTACGAGCAGTACTTC. V is TRBV23-1 and J is TRBJ2-7; TRBD1 aligns across 9 bases. TRBV23-1 is designated an ORF whose function remains uncertain. V shed 4 bases, J shed 1 base, and the junction held 5 bases outside the gene matches. This CDR3 is built from 15 residues.

This chain links TRBV27 with TRBJ1-1, with TRBD1 matching 8 bases. There are 14 residues in the CDR3. The ends lost 3 bases at V and 5 bases at J; junction bases unmatched: 5. From germline, CDR1 is MNHEY and CDR2 SMNVEV (reference sequence). This CDR3 reads CASSFQGAQTEAFF. In DNA, the CDR3 is TGTGCCAGCAGTTTTCAGGGGGCGCAAACTGAAGCTTTCTTT.

The rearrangement uses TRBV28 and TRBJ1-6; D unclear. Germline-derived CDR1 and CDR2 are MDHEN and SYDVKM. Deletions cut 8 bases from V and 6 bases from J, with 14 bases between. There are 14 residues in the CDR3. The DNA for the CDR3 is TGTGCCAGCGTTCGGGAGCGGATTAATTCACCCCTCCACTTT. This encodes CASVRERINSPLHF.

CDR3 nucleotides: TGTGCCAGTAATGCCGGGACAGCCTACGAGCAGTACTTC. As protein: CASNAGTAYEQYF. V is TRBV2 and J is TRBJ2-7; 7 bases map to TRBD1. Per the germline V gene, CDR1 is SNHLY and CDR2 is FYNNEI. Germline trimming cut 9 bases from V and 2 bases from J; bases unmatched to any gene: 7. The CDR3 extends over 13 amino acids. Based on the CDR3 plus reference TRBV2 and TRBJ2-7, the full variable domain is EPEVTQTPSHQVTQMGQEVILRCVPISNHLYFYWYRQILGQKVEFLVSFYNNEISEKSEIFDDQFSVERPDGSNFTLKIRSTKLEDSAMYFCASNAGTAYEQYFGPGTRLTVT.

The J gene is TRBJ2-7, the V gene TRBV7-8, with 8 bases lining up with TRBD1. The length of the CDR3 is 14 residues. V was pared by 2 bases and J by 2 bases, with 2 bases of the junction left unmatched. Looked up from germline, CDR1 is SGHVS and CDR2 is FQNEAQ. The CDR3, as DNA: TGTGCCAGCAGCTTATCAGGGGGCACCTACGAGCAGTACTTC. This gives the protein CASSLSGGTYEQYF.

CDR3 in amino acids: CASSGPGGGNTEAFF. CDR3 in DNA: TGTGCCAGCAGCGGTCCAGGGGGCGGGAACACTGAAGCTTTCTTT. J is TRBJ1-1 and V is TRBV7-8, with 8 nucleotides matching TRBD1. The CDR3 sequence is 15 residues long. Germline CDR1 and CDR2: SGHVS and FQNEAQ. The V and J ends lost 5 bases and 1 base, in that order; junction bases with no gene match: 6.

CDR3 amino acids: CSVVGSQETQYF. CDR3 nucleotides: TGCAGCGTTGTAGGGAGCCAAGAGACCCAGTACTTC. The chain recombines TRBV29-1 with TRBJ2-5; possibly TRBD2 for D (5 bases). Germline loops: CDR1 SQVTM, CDR2 ANQGSEA. CDR3 length equals 12 residues. The V gene lost 4 bases and the J gene lost 1 base, with 7 bases spanning the gap.

This chain connects TRBV29-1 to TRBJ2-7; a weak D match, TRBD1 (6 bases). V dropped 3 bases and J dropped 2 bases, with 8 bases sitting between them. The CDR3 sequence is 12 residues long. Germline lookup yields CDR1 SQVTM and CDR2 ANQGSEA. The CDR3 reads CSVEDRTYEQYF. DNA for the CDR3: TGCAGCGTTGAGGACAGAACCTACGAGCAGTACTTC.

The rearrangement links TRBV7-6 to TRBJ2-5, with D perhaps matching TRBD1 (6 bases). The germline CDR1 and CDR2 sequences are SGHVS and FNYEAQ. Deletions cut 5 bases from V and 5 bases from J, with 18 bases between. The CDR3 runs 15 residues. The CDR3, as DNA: TGTGCCAGCAGCGGAGAACTGGACAGCGAGGAGACCCAGTACTTC. It encodes CASSGELDSEETQYF.

The chain couples TRBV5-1 to TRBJ2-3; 15 bases align to TRBD2. Trimming cost V 4 bases and J 5 bases; bases outside gene matches: 8. CDR3 length equals 17 residues. The germline CDR1 and CDR2 sequences are SGHRS and YFSETQ. The CDR3 reads CASSPRTSGGDVDTQYF. CDR3 in DNA: TGCGCCAGCAGCCCGAGGACTAGCGGGGGGGATGTAGATACGCAGTATTTT.

The chain recombines TRBV9 with TRBJ2-3; TRBD2 matches 11 bases. The CDR3 spans 15 residues. J gave up 5 bases and V 5 bases, and 7 bases lay outside the gene matches. Germline V gene sequence: CDR1 SGDLS, CDR2 YYNGEE. In DNA form, the CDR3 reads TGTGCCAGCAGACCTGCGGGACTAGCGGAAGATACGCAGTATTTT. Its translation: CASRPAGLAEDTQYF.

The CDR3 DNA follows: TGTGCCAGCAGCCTTAAAGAGACCCAGTACTTC. Its translation: CASSLKETQYF. This chain connects TRBV11-2 to TRBJ2-5; no clear D. The CDR3 length is 11 residues. Germline CDR1 reads SGHAT; CDR2 reads FQNNGV. V gave up 5 bases and J gave up 3 bases, with 4 bases separating them. Using reference TRBV11-2 and TRBJ2-5 for the parts outside the CDR3, the full variable domain is EAGVAQSPRYKIIEKRQSVAFWCNPISGHATLYWYQQILGQGPKLLIQFQNNGVVDDSQLPKDRFSAERLKGVDSTLKIQPAKLEDSAVYLCASSLKETQYFGPGTRLLVL.

The rearrangement uses TRBV7-6 and TRBJ2-3; TRBD2 aligns across 7 bases. The CDR3 sequence is 14 residues long. Germline loops: CDR1 SGHVS, CDR2 FNYEAQ. V shed 5 bases, J shed 5 bases, and the junction held 7 bases outside the gene matches. CDR3 DNA sequence: TGTGCCAGCAGCCAGGCACTAGCGATAGATACGCAGTATTTT. Amino acid sequence: CASSQALAIDTQYF.

The J gene is TRBJ1-2, the V gene TRBV9, with 7 nucleotides matching TRBD1. Germline lookup yields CDR1 SGDLS and CDR2 YYNGEE. This CDR3 spans 17 amino acids. V was pared by 4 bases and J by 0 bases, with 12 bases of the junction left unmatched. The CDR3 region is CASSLQRQGLANYGYTF. The CDR3 DNA sequence: TGTGCCAGCAGCTTACAAAGACAGGGCTTAGCTAACTATGGCTACACCTTC.

The chain is built from TRBV4-3 and TRBJ2-3, with no clear D. This CDR3 is 15 amino acids long. Germline V gene sequence: CDR1 LGHNA, CDR2 YSLEER. Trimming removed 0 bases at V and 2 bases at J, with 9 bases between. In nucleotides, the CDR3 is TGCGCCAGCAGCCAAGAGAGGCAGAACACAGATACGCAGTATTTT. Protein: CASSQERQNTDTQYF.

The rearrangement links TRBV9 to TRBJ1-1, with D perhaps matching TRBD1 (5 bases). Germline assignment: CDR1 SGDLS and CDR2 YYNGEE. The CDR3 contains 16 residues. V lost 4 bases and J 2 bases, leaving 18 bases between the germline ends. DNA of the CDR3: TGTGCCAGCAGCTCAAGCTTCGGGACTCCCAACACTGAAGCTTTCTTT. Protein: CASSSSFGTPNTEAFF.